The next 29 T cell receptor beta chains were all read from a single sample in a study of blood T cell repertoires in COVID-19. Sequencing used immunoSEQ multiplex PCR; TCRdb keeps in-frame clones, though not all of them. The sample has about 240,000 clones; around four fifths are singletons. The sequenced sample consisted of PBMCs or T cells enriched from blood (not recorded which). The receptors derive from a woman in her forties who had been exposed to COVID-19.

The chain joins TRBV4-2 to TRBJ1-2; no firm D call. The germline V gene encodes CDR1 LGHNA and CDR2 YNFKEQ. The CDR3 runs 15 residues. The V end lost 0 bases, the J end lost 0 bases, and 8 bases lay between the germline ends. The CDR3 spells CASSQEATPNYGYTF. The CDR3, as DNA: TGTGCCAGCAGCCAAGAAGCCACCCCTAACTATGGCTACACCTTC.

Only a few counts were recorded for this clone. V gene TRBV19 combines with J gene TRBJ1-5; D is ambiguous. Germline CDR1 and CDR2: LNHDA and SQIVND (reference sequence). The CDR3 runs to 14 residues. V shed 7 bases and J shed 0 bases, with 10 bases lying between them. In DNA form, the CDR3 reads TGTGCCAGTAACATAGCCTATAGCAATCAGCCCCAGCATTTT. This sequence encodes CASNIAYSNQPQHF.

This chain links TRBV6-5 with TRBJ1-5, with D possibly TRBD1 on 5 matching bases. There are 15 residues in the CDR3. Trimming stripped 4 bases from V and 7 bases from J, with 17 bases between. Germline CDR1 and CDR2: MNHEY and SVGAGI. The CDR3 reads CASSLSGERGQPQHF. As DNA, the CDR3 is TGTGCCAGCAGTTTGTCGGGGGAAAGAGGCCAGCCCCAGCATTTT.

V gene TRBV7-2 combines with J gene TRBJ1-5; the D is unclear. Trimming left V 1 base short and J 2 bases short, with 6 bases between. This CDR3 is 14 amino acids long. Germline values: CDR1 SGHTA, CDR2 FQGNSA. The CDR3 sequence is CASSLETGNQPQHF. The DNA for the CDR3 is TGTGCCAGCAGCTTAGAGACTGGCAATCAGCCCCAGCATTTT. The whole variable domain, remainder taken from reference TRBV7-2 and TRBJ1-5, is GAGVSQSPSNKVTEKGKDVELRCDPISGHTALYWYRQSLGQGLEFLIYFQGNSAPDKSGLPSDRFSAERTGGSVSTLTIQRTQQEDSAVYLCASSLETGNQPQHFGDGTRLSIL.

This sequence joins TRBV6-2 or TRBV6-3 and TRBJ2-7; the match to TRBD1 covers 9 bases. CDR1 MNHEY and CDR2 SVGEGT come from the germline V gene. Unmatched junction bases numbered 8, after V lost 6 bases and J lost 5 bases. The CDR3 runs to 14 residues. CDR3 DNA: TGTGCCAGCAGCCCCCCGGACAGGGGACACGAGCAGTACTTC. This gives the protein CASSPPDRGHEQYF.

This clone came up once. The rearrangement joins TRBV5-4 to TRBJ2-5; D possibly corresponds to TRBD2 (5 bases). Germline lookup yields CDR1 SGHNT and CDR2 YYREEE (reference sequence). Trimming took 0 bases from V and 4 from J, leaving 16 bases between them. The CDR3 has 16 residues. The CDR3 loop reads CASSLDAGGSGETQYF. As DNA, the CDR3 is TGTGCCAGCAGCTTGGATGCGGGCGGAAGTGGAGAGACCCAGTACTTC.

The chain uses TRBV9 and TRBJ2-1, with 9 bases aligning to TRBD2. Germline CDR1 is SGDLS and CDR2 is YYNGEE. This CDR3 is built from 15 residues. Trimming at V came to 4 bases and at J to 2 bases, leaving 4 bases not matched to a gene. The CDR3 bases are TGTGCCAGCAGCCGGCGGGGGGGCCCCTACAATGAGCAGTTCTTC. Translation: CASSRRGGPYNEQFF.

The J gene is TRBJ2-1, the V gene TRBV3-1 (or the pseudogene TRBV3-2), with D uncertain. Germline values: CDR1 LGHDT, CDR2 YNNKEL (reference sequence). V lost 0 bases, J lost 4 bases, and 10 bases lay in between. The CDR3 loop spans 15 amino acids. The CDR3 nucleotides are TGTGCCAGCAGCCAAGATGCCGACGGGTACAATGAGCAGTTCTTC. Translating it yields CASSQDADGYNEQFF.

This clone showed up many times. V gene TRBV6-5 combines with J gene TRBJ2-1; 8 nucleotides line up with TRBD2. The CDR3 runs to 15 residues. Germline CDR1 and CDR2: MNHEY and SVGAGI. V lost 6 bases to trimming and J lost 7 bases; unmatched junction nucleotides: 11. DNA for the CDR3: TGTGCCAGCAGCCCCGGGGGGGCCGGGGAGAATGAGCAGTTCTTC. It encodes CASSPGGAGENEQFF.

In DNA, the CDR3 is TGTGCCACCAGCATTAACAGGGGGCGTAACTATGGCTACACCTTC. Translation gives CATSINRGRNYGYTF. V usage is TRBV15 and J usage is TRBJ1-2; 9 bases fit TRBD1. CDR1 is LNHNV and CDR2 is YYDKDF in the germline V gene (reference sequence). The CDR3 length is 15 residues. The V and J ends lost 4 bases and 1 base, in that order; junction bases with no gene match: 4.

The chain uses TRBV6-5 and TRBJ2-7; 7 bases are a match to TRBD2. Trimming took 5 bases from V and 2 from J; bases not matched to a gene: 6. This CDR3 has 14 residues. Germline CDR1 reads MNHEY; CDR2 reads SVGAGI. CDR3 loop: CASSPREGPYEQYF. The CDR3 coding sequence is TGTGCCAGCAGTCCCAGGGAGGGGCCCTACGAGCAGTACTTC.

The chain joins TRBV5-1 to TRBJ2-5, with D uncertain. This CDR3 comprises 13 residues. Germline loops: CDR1 SGHRS, CDR2 YFSETQ. V was trimmed by 4 bases and J by 2 bases, leaving 9 bases between them. This CDR3 reads CASSVGGQETQYF. In DNA form, the CDR3 reads TGCGCCAGCAGCGTGGGCGGACAAGAGACCCAGTACTTC.

This clone came up a few times. The rearrangement links TRBV7-9 to TRBJ1-5; possible D gene TRBD1, 5 bases. The ends were cut back, 6 bases at V and 5 bases at J, with 11 bases in the middle. The CDR3 is 13 amino acids. Germline V lookup: CDR1 SEHNR, CDR2 FQNEAQ (reference sequence). The CDR3 loop reads CASSLQQDQPQHF. CDR3 nucleotide sequence: TGTGCCAGCAGTCTTCAACAGGATCAGCCCCAGCATTTT.

V usage is TRBV7-2 and J usage is TRBJ1-1; D is unclear. From germline, CDR1 is SGHTA and CDR2 FQGNSA. V was pared by 8 bases and J by 0 bases, with 13 bases between. The CDR3 spans 14 residues. DNA of the CDR3: TGTGCCAGCGTACGGGGAGGGATGAACACTGAAGCTTTCTTT. The encoded protein is CASVRGGMNTEAFF. Full variable domain (rest looked up from reference TRBV7-2 and TRBJ1-1): GAGVSQSPSNKVTEKGKDVELRCDPISGHTALYWYRQSLGQGLEFLIYFQGNSAPDKSGLPSDRFSAERTGGSVSTLTIQRTQQEDSAVYLCASVRGGMNTEAFFGQGTRLTVV.

The V and J genes are TRBV10-3 and TRBJ2-7, with D possibly matching TRBD1 (6 bases). V lost 5 bases and J 6 bases, leaving 20 bases between the germline ends. The CDR3 has 15 residues. Germline V gives CDR1 ENHRY, CDR2 SYGVKD. The CDR3 protein is CAISKIDRPPGEQYF. The CDR3 DNA reads TGTGCCATCAGTAAGATCGACAGGCCCCCGGGCGAGCAGTACTTC.

The CDR3 bases are TGTGCCAGCAGCTCGGGAGGACCCAGCACAGATACGCAGTATTTT. This gives the protein CASSSGGPSTDTQYF. The chain carries TRBV7-2 and TRBJ2-3, with 7 bases fitting TRBD2. CDR1 SGHTA and CDR2 FQGNSA come from the germline V gene. The V segment lost 4 bases and the J segment 0 bases; nucleotides outside the gene matches: 4. This CDR3 has 15 residues.

The chain joins TRBV19 to TRBJ2-1; 9 bases fit TRBD1. There are 15 residues in the CDR3. CDR1 and CDR2 from the germline V gene are LNHDA and SQIVND (reference sequence). V gave up 6 bases and J gave up 4 bases; unmatched junction bases: 7. The CDR3 sequence is CASSDTGGAYNEQFF. CDR3 nucleotides: TGTGCCAGTAGCGACACAGGGGGCGCGTACAATGAGCAGTTCTTC.

The V and J genes are TRBV9 and TRBJ2-7; no definite D call. Trimming took off 9 bases at V and 6 bases at J, with 13 bases between the two ends. CDR1 is SGDLS and CDR2 is YYNGEE in the germline V gene. The CDR3 length is 11 residues. The CDR3 DNA reads as TGTGCCACCCCCGACATGGTCGAGCAGTACTTC. Translation gives CATPDMVEQYF.

The count of this clone is one. This sequence joins TRBV11-2 and TRBJ2-3; D is uncertain. V lost 1 base and J 13 bases, leaving 15 bases between the germline ends. CDR1 SGHAT and CDR2 FQNNGV come from the germline V gene. The CDR3 totals 13 residues. In nucleotides, the CDR3 is TGTGCCAGCAGCTTAGTGGCGGCCCCTACAAAGTATTTT. Protein sequence: CASSLVAAPTKYF.

The chain carries TRBV3-1 (or the pseudogene TRBV3-2) and TRBJ1-1; tentative D call: TRBD1 (5 bases). CDR3 length: 12 amino acids. Germline V gene sequence: CDR1 LGHDT, CDR2 YNNKEL (reference sequence). The V end was cut by 8 bases, the J end by 11 bases, with 18 bases between. The DNA for the CDR3 is TGTGCCAGCGGGGTCGAGCAGGGTAAGGCTTTCTTT. Protein sequence: CASGVEQGKAFF.

This clone was picked up one time. The gene calls are TRBV6-5 and TRBJ1-6; D remains ambiguous. V lost 8 bases and J 9 bases, leaving 14 bases between the germline ends. Germline V CDR1 and CDR2: MNHEY, SVGAGI. The CDR3 contains 13 residues. The CDR3 DNA sequence: TGTGCCAGCGGGGAGGGTGAGGGTTCACCCCTCCACTTT. Its translation is CASGEGEGSPLHF.

The rearrangement uses TRBV29-1 and TRBJ1-3; no clear D. The germline gives CDR1 SQVTM, CDR2 ANQGSEA. CDR3 length: 14 residues. V lost 0 bases, J lost 0 bases, and 6 bases lay in between. The CDR3 DNA follows: TGCAGCGTTGAAGACGGAGACTCTGGAAACACCATATATTTT. It specifies CSVEDGDSGNTIYF.

V gene TRBV6-1 combines with J gene TRBJ2-2, with TRBD1 matching over 7 bases. Germline values: CDR1 MNHNS, CDR2 SASEGT. This CDR3 has 13 residues. The trim removed 2 bases at V and 6 bases at J, leaving 0 bases unmatched. The CDR3 DNA follows: TGTGCCAGCAGTGAACAGGGGGCCGGGGAGCTGTTTTTT. Encoded protein: CASSEQGAGELFF.

This chain joins TRBV7-2 and TRBJ2-5, with 8 bases identical to TRBD1. With 5 bases clipped from V and 5 bases from J, the junction kept 4 bases outside the gene matches. Germline CDR1 reads SGHTA; CDR2 reads FQGNSA. CDR3 size: 13 residues. The CDR3 sequence: CASSLGQGETQYF. CDR3 DNA: TGTGCCAGCAGCCTAGGACAGGGTGAGACCCAGTACTTC.

The chain links TRBV5-4 to TRBJ2-3; TRBD1 matches at 12 bases. V lost 6 bases and J lost 5; bases outside the gene matches: 7. The CDR3 runs 15 residues. In germline, CDR1 is SGHNT, CDR2 YYREEE (reference sequence). CDR3 DNA sequence: TGTGCCAGCAACCGCGGGACAGGGGGCGGAGATACGCAGTATTTT. It is translated as CASNRGTGGGDTQYF.

The rearrangement uses TRBV7-9 and TRBJ1-5; TRBD1 matches 7 bases. CDR1 is SEHNR, CDR2 FQNEAQ, per germline (reference sequence). The ends lost 5 bases at V and 2 bases at J; junction bases unmatched: 15. This CDR3 has 18 amino acids. CDR3 protein: CASSQWRGGLPGNQPQHF. CDR3 DNA: TGTGCCAGCAGCCAGTGGAGAGGGGGCCTACCGGGCAATCAGCCCCAGCATTTT.

V usage is TRBV7-3 and J usage is TRBJ1-2, with D hard to call. The CDR3 is 15 amino acids. V lost 6 bases and J lost 6, with 20 bases in between. Germline V gene data show CDR1 as SGHTA and CDR2 as FQGTGA. In DNA, the CDR3 is TGTGCCAGCAGGCGAGCCGGGAGGTATGAGGATGGCTACACCTTC. It is translated as CASRRAGRYEDGYTF. The variable domain in full, completed from reference TRBV7-3 and TRBJ1-2, reads GAGVSQTPSNKVTEKGKYVELRCDPISGHTALYWYRQSLGQGPEFLIYFQGTGAADDSGLPNDRFFAVRPEGSVSTLKIQRTERGDSAVYLCASRRAGRYEDGYTFGSGTRLTVV.

The J gene is TRBJ2-7, the V gene TRBV18, with D perhaps TRBD1 (5 bases). The ends were cut back, 4 bases at V and 3 bases at J, with 13 bases in the middle. CDR1 is KGHSH and CDR2 is LQKENI in the germline V gene. This CDR3 is built from 14 residues. The CDR3 sequence: CASSQTVLGYEQYF. Written as DNA, the CDR3 is TGTGCCAGCTCACAGACAGTTTTAGGCTACGAGCAGTACTTC.

The genes are TRBV12-3 or TRBV12-4 and TRBJ1-2; no firm D call. V lost 5 bases, J lost 6 bases, and 13 bases lay in between. This CDR3 has 13 residues. The CDR3 DNA reads TGTGCCAGCAGTCCAAGGCGGGGTAATGGCTACACCTTC. Protein product: CASSPRRGNGYTF.